This T cell receptor (beta chain) was retrieved from a study of resident and recirculating memory T cells in vitiligo. Study outcomes and limitations: Different lesions suggested infiltration by different T cell clones. No unique dominant TCR clone was found in vitiligo lesions.

Germline V lookup: CDR1 KGHSH, CDR2 LQKENI. There are 16 residues in the CDR3. The ends lost 6 bases at V and 8 bases at J; junction bases unmatched: 10. Points on this clone: No antigen is known for it.

Sequencing used immunoSEQ multiplex PCR; TCRdb keeps in-frame clones, though not all of them. The repertoire has roughly 80,000 clones, just over 90% of them found once; the top ten carry 4% to 5.5%. Sequenced sample: blood. The receptor's source is a male donor with vitiligo. The rearrangement uses TRBV18 and TRBJ2-2; 12 bases match TRBD2. In DNA, the CDR3 is TGTGCCAGCTCTCGACGACTAGCGGGAGTCTCTGGGGAGCTGTTTTTT. It is translated as CASSRRLAGVSGELFF.